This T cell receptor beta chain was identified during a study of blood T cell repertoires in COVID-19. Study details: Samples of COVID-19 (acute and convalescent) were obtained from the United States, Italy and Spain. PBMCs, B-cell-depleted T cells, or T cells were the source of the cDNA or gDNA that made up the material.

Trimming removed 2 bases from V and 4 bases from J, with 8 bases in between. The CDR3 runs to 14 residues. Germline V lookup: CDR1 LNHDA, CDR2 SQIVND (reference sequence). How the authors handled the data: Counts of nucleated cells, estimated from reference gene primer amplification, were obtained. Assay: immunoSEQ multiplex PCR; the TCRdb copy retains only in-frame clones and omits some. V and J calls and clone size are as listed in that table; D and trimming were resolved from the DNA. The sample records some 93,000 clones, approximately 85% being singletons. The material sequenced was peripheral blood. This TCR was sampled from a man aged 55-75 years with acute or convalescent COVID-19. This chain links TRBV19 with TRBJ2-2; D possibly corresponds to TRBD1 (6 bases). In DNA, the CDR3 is TGTGCCAGTAGTATACAACAGGGCACCGGGGAGCTGTTTTTT. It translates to CASSIQQGTGELFF.